The next 11 T cell receptor beta chains were all read from a single sample in a study of T cell responses to AZD1222 COVID-19 vaccine. Using immunoSEQ multiplex PCR, the repertoire was profiled, and TCRdb retains in-frame clones only, with some absent. This repertoire shows around 130,000 clones, approximately 90% found once; its top ten account for roughly 4.2%. Sequenced here: peripheral blood, sampled 28 days after the second dose of the MenACWY control vaccine. These receptor sequences come from an adult who received the MenACWY meningococcal vaccine as a control.

The rearrangement uses TRBV27 and TRBJ2-1, with D hard to call. Germline V gives CDR1 MNHEY, CDR2 SMNVEV (reference sequence). The CDR3 contains 14 residues. Trimming cost V 4 bases and J 3 bases, with 10 bases left between them. The CDR3 loop is CASSSGGRYNEQFF. DNA for the CDR3: TGTGCCAGCAGTTCTGGTGGACGCTACAATGAGCAGTTCTTC.

This clone was observed a handful of times. The gene calls are TRBV5-1 and TRBJ2-2, with 9 nucleotides matching TRBD2. The CDR3 contains 17 residues. The J segment lost 6 bases and the V segment lost 5 bases, leaving 14 bases of the junction unmatched. Germline values: CDR1 SGHRS, CDR2 YFSETQ. The CDR3: CASSWRREGLLSGELFF. CDR3 DNA sequence: TGCGCCAGCAGTTGGCGGCGGGAGGGCCTTTTATCCGGGGAGCTGTTTTTT.

This clone was found once. The V gene is TRBV5-6, the J gene TRBJ2-5, with 7 bases aligning to TRBD2. The CDR3 totals 14 residues. V lost 3 bases, J lost 5 bases, and 7 bases stayed unmatched. Looked up from germline, CDR1 is SGHDT and CDR2 is YYEEEE. The CDR3 reads CASSWPGRDETQYF. The DNA for the CDR3 is TGTGCCAGCAGCTGGCCAGGGAGGGATGAGACCCAGTACTTC.

This sequence joins TRBV19 and TRBJ1-6, with 7 positions matching TRBD1. J was trimmed by 13 bases and V by 1 base; bases with no gene match: 13. From germline, CDR1 is LNHDA and CDR2 SQIVND (reference sequence). This CDR3 region has 16 residues. CDR3 region: CASSIAPPGQLAPLHF. CDR3 coding DNA: TGTGCCAGTAGTATAGCTCCCCCGGGACAGCTGGCGCCCCTCCACTTT.

The V and J genes are TRBV2 and TRBJ1-6; 7 bases align to TRBD1. J gave up 9 bases and V 3 bases, and 8 bases lay outside the gene matches. In germline, CDR1 is SNHLY, CDR2 FYNNEI. The CDR3 has 15 residues. The DNA for the CDR3 is TGTGCCAGCAGTGACCCGACAGGGATTGGTTCACCCCTCCACTTT. Translated, it gives CASSDPTGIGSPLHF.

The chain links TRBV28 to TRBJ2-7; no definite D call. The CDR3 totals 11 residues. V dropped 0 bases and J dropped 6 bases, with 3 bases sitting between them. CDR1 and CDR2 from the germline V gene are MDHEN and SYDVKM. CDR3 amino acids: CASSLWGEQYF. CDR3 in DNA: TGTGCCAGCAGTTTATGGGGCGAGCAGTACTTC.

This chain joins TRBV2 and TRBJ2-2; D might be TRBD1 (5 bases). The CDR3 is made up of 15 amino acids. V lost 4 bases and J 0 bases, leaving 9 bases between the germline ends. In germline, CDR1 is SNHLY, CDR2 FYNNEI. The CDR3 DNA reads as TGTGCCAGCAGTGGACAGCCCCCGAACACCGGGGAGCTGTTTTTT. It encodes CASSGQPPNTGELFF.

Written as DNA, the CDR3 is TGTGCCAGCAGCCTAGGGGGTCGGACTGAAGCTTTCTTT. Translation gives CASSLGGRTEAFF. This chain uses TRBV6-5 with TRBJ1-1; possibly TRBD1 for D (6 bases). The germline CDR1 and CDR2 sequences are MNHEY and SVGAGI. The CDR3 length is 13 residues. Trimming cost V 6 bases and J 5 bases, with 13 bases left between them.

The CDR3 DNA reads TGTGCCAGCAGCTACCGGGACAGGGCCTACAATGAGCAGTTCTTC. It is translated as CASSYRDRAYNEQFF. V is TRBV7-9 and J is TRBJ2-1; 9 bases match TRBD1. This CDR3 comprises 15 residues. V lost 4 bases and J lost 2; bases outside the gene matches: 3. Germline V lookup: CDR1 SEHNR, CDR2 FQNEAQ (reference sequence).

V gene TRBV4-1 combines with J gene TRBJ1-2; D gene uncertain. CDR1 is MGHRA, CDR2 YSYEKL, per germline. The CDR3 consists of 16 residues. V was shortened by 1 base and J by 5 bases, with 17 bases between the two germline ends. The CDR3 reads CASSQVPGSSRYGYTF. The DNA for the CDR3 is TGCGCCAGCAGCCAAGTTCCGGGGTCCTCTAGGTATGGCTACACCTTC.

This clone has just one count. V usage is TRBV12-2 and J usage is TRBJ2-4; the listed D gene, TRBD1, was not tested against the DNA. TRBV12-2 is shown as a pseudogene. The CDR3 covers 17 residues. The chain's CDR3 is CASRLGTGPMAKNIQYF. DNA of the CDR3: TGTGCAAGTCGCTTAGGAACAGGGCCGATGGCCAAAAACATTCAGTACTTC.